These 13 T cell receptor beta chains share one sample of origin, sequenced in a study of T cell responses to AZD1222 COVID-19 vaccine. The repertoire was sequenced with immunoSEQ multiplex PCR; TCRdb's copy has only in-frame clones and lacks some. This table has about 140,000 clones, around nine tenths appearing once. The sample in question was peripheral blood, obtained 28 days after the second AZD1222 dose. All receptors come from an adult who received the AZD1222 COVID-19 vaccine.

The rearrangement uses TRBV3-1 (or the pseudogene TRBV3-2) and TRBJ1-1; no firm D call. Trimming cost V 4 bases and J 3 bases, with 6 bases left between them. Germline V gene sequence: CDR1 LGHDT, CDR2 YNNKEL (reference sequence). This CDR3 has 12 residues. The CDR3 region has the DNA TGTGCCAGCAGCCCGGACCACACTGAAGCTTTCTTT. Residues: CASSPDHTEAFF.

This chain connects TRBV6-5 to TRBJ2-1; 7 positions match TRBD2. This CDR3 has 15 residues. The V and J ends lost 4 bases and 7 bases, in that order; junction bases with no gene match: 10. The germline V gene has CDR1 MNHEY and CDR2 SVGAGI. The CDR3 is CASSSRLLAKNEQFF. The CDR3 DNA is TGTGCCAGCAGTTCCCGCTTACTAGCGAAAAATGAGCAGTTCTTC.

This chain joins TRBV4-3 and TRBJ1-2; D is unresolved. The CDR3 sequence is 16 residues long. V lost 3 bases and J 8 bases, leaving 22 bases between the germline ends. Per germline, CDR1 LGHNA and CDR2 YSLEER. The DNA for the CDR3 is TGCGCCAGCAGCCAGGTCCGGGCCCCATTGGGAGTCGGCTACACCTTC. This translates into CASSQVRAPLGVGYTF.

This chain joins TRBV10-2 and TRBJ1-4, with a weak D call TRBD1 (5 bases). Per germline, CDR1 WSHSY and CDR2 SAAADI. The V end lost 7 bases, the J end lost 6 bases, and 18 bases lay between the germline ends. This CDR3 comprises 15 residues. CDR3 region: CASTPFDRSDEKLFF. Written as DNA, the CDR3 is TGCGCCAGCACACCATTCGACAGATCGGATGAAAAACTGTTTTTT.

CDR3 in amino acids: CASSLDRVLGQPQHF. As DNA, the CDR3 is TGTGCCAGCAGCTTAGACAGGGTTCTAGGACAGCCCCAGCATTTT. V gene TRBV7-2 combines with J gene TRBJ1-5; D is perhaps TRBD1 (6 bases). Germline lookup yields CDR1 SGHTA and CDR2 FQGNSA. The CDR3 consists of 15 residues. Trimming took off 1 base at V and 7 bases at J, with 14 bases between the two ends.

The chain links TRBV28 to TRBJ2-7; D perhaps matches TRBD2 (6 bases). Deletions cut 6 bases from V and 0 bases from J, with 15 bases between. The CDR3 loop spans 15 amino acids. The germline V gene encodes CDR1 MDHEN and CDR2 SYDVKM. The CDR3 DNA is TGTGCCAGCAGCTATCGGGGGAAGAGCTCCTACGAGCAGTACGTC. The encoded protein is CASSYRGKSSYEQYV.

The rearrangement uses TRBV7-3 and TRBJ2-3, with 8 positions matching TRBD2. The germline V gene encodes CDR1 SGHTA and CDR2 FQGTGA. V lost 5 bases to trimming and J lost 3 bases; unmatched junction nucleotides: 10. This CDR3 spans 16 amino acids. Here the CDR3 reads CASSVGTSLITDTQYF. The CDR3 bases are TGTGCCAGCAGCGTCGGGACTAGTCTTATTACAGATACGCAGTATTTT.

This clone was seen just once. The rearrangement joins TRBV19 to TRBJ1-2; TRBD1 matches at 8 bases. The CDR3 loop spans 14 amino acids. V dropped 3 bases and J dropped 4; count of bases not matched to a gene: 4. Germline V gene lookup returns CDR1 LNHDA and CDR2 SQIVND (reference sequence). As DNA, the CDR3 is TGTGCCAGTAGTATTCCAGGGGGCACCTATGGCTACACCTTC. Its translation is CASSIPGGTYGYTF.

The chain combines TRBV30 with TRBJ1-2, with 7 bases matching TRBD1. The CDR3 extends over 12 amino acids. J gave up 7 bases and V 4 bases, and 6 bases lay outside the gene matches. CDR1 GTSNPN and CDR2 SVGIG come from the germline V gene (reference sequence). The CDR3 loop reads CAWIDRDFGYTF. In DNA, the CDR3 is TGTGCCTGGATCGACAGGGACTTTGGCTACACCTTC.

There are a few counts of this clone. This rearrangement joins TRBV6-2 or TRBV6-3 to TRBJ2-3; no clear D gene. V lost 0 bases and J lost 0, with 10 bases in between. The CDR3 covers 16 residues. Germline assignment: CDR1 MNHEY and CDR2 SVGEGT. CDR3 residues: CASSYSSAVSTDTQYF. CDR3 coding DNA: TGTGCCAGCAGTTACTCGAGCGCGGTGAGCACAGATACGCAGTATTTT.

The J gene is TRBJ2-3, the V gene TRBV5-5; D uncertain. The CDR3 loop spans 14 amino acids. Germline lookup yields CDR1 SGHKS and CDR2 YYEKEE (reference sequence). The V end lost 3 bases, the J end lost 2 bases, and 10 bases lay between the germline ends. CDR3 in DNA: TGTGCCAGCAGCTGGGAACGGATCACAGATACGCAGTATTTT. This translates into CASSWERITDTQYF. Full variable domain (missing parts from reference TRBV5-5 and TRBJ2-3): DAGVTQSPTHLIKTRGQQVTLRCSPISGHKSVSWYQQVLGQGPQFIFQYYEKEERGRGNFPDRFSARQFPNYSSELNVNALLLGDSALYLCASSWERITDTQYFGPGTRLTVL.

This chain connects TRBV12-3 or TRBV12-4 to TRBJ2-3, with D maybe TRBD1 (5 bases). CDR3 length: 13 amino acids. V shed 7 bases and J shed 5 bases, with 13 bases lying between them. The CDR3 region is CASKQGTRDTQYF. CDR3 in DNA: TGTGCCAGCAAGCAGGGTACTCGAGATACGCAGTATTTT.

The rearrangement uses TRBV18 and TRBJ1-1; D is perhaps TRBD1 (6 bases). The CDR3 consists of 14 residues. CDR1 KGHSH and CDR2 LQKENI come from the germline V gene. V shed 6 bases and J shed 0 bases, with 11 bases lying between them. The CDR3 DNA sequence: TGTGCCAGCTCCCAGGACAGAATGAACACTGAAGCTTTCTTT. Translating gives CASSQDRMNTEAFF.